This T cell receptor (beta chain) was sequenced in a study of patients and donors after allogeneic stem cell transplantation (dated by TCRdb to 2019 to 2021). This clonotype turned up a few times. Its antigen specificity is not known. The input lacks base qualities; no much larger clone sits a single base away. The library was obtained by RT-PCR. Sequencing instrument: NextSeq 550. TCRdb redid the processing of the public reads, applying fastp at Q25 and MiXCR, and retained in-frame beta chains. Identical CDR3 protein sequences are pooled into one entry, listed with their most common genes and DNA. The sample data list roughly 880,000 distinct CDR3 sequences, and roughly 18% of these were observed just once. The ten largest clonotypes hold approximately 5.9% of the sample. V loses 2 bases at its end and J loses 8 bases; junction bases beyond the gene matches: 7. Including the terminal cysteine and phenylalanine, the CDR3 comprises 15 residues. Only the CDR3 DNA is retained, 45 bases long and in frame from the first base. From a lookup of the germline V gene, CDR1 and CDR2 are SGHRS and YFSETQ.

The chain joins TRBV5-1 to TRBJ2-1; 10 middle bases align to TRBD2. The sequencing sample was made of blood, either unsorted or a sorted T cell fraction (not recorded which). The source is a human donor who was either an allogeneic HSCT recipient or a stem cell or donor lymphocyte infusion donor (not recorded which). It is not recorded whose cells these are; they may come from a transplant donor. The DNA is TGCGCCAGCAGCTTCAGCGGGGGGGCAGGGGATGAGCAGTTCTTC. Translated, it reads CASSFSGGAGDEQFF. When the CDR3 is completed using the reference TRBV5-1 and TRBJ2-1 genes on either side, the full variable domain is KAGVTQTPRYLIKTRGQQVTLSCSPISGHRSVSWYQQTPGQGLQFLFEYFSETQRNKGNFPGRFSGRQFSNSRSEMNVSTLELGDSALYLCASSFSGGAGDEQFFGPGTRLTVL.